Listed here is a single T cell receptor beta chain. The data derive from a study of T cell responses to AZD1222 COVID-19 vaccine. Assay: immunoSEQ multiplex PCR; the TCRdb copy retains only in-frame clones and omits some. The sample lists some 86,000 clones, more than 70% occurring once. The CDR3 spans 13 residues. Germline V gene lookup returns CDR1 MNHNS and CDR2 SASEGT. V dropped 2 bases and J dropped 7 bases, with 9 bases sitting between them. The chain combines TRBV6-1 with TRBJ1-5; D might be TRBD1 (6 bases). The sequence derives from an adult who received the AZD1222 COVID-19 vaccine. The sample was peripheral blood, taken 28 days after the second AZD1222 dose. The chain's CDR3 is CASSERGNQPQHF. The CDR3 region has the DNA TGTGCCAGCAGTGAAAGGGGGAACCAGCCCCAGCATTTT.